This T cell receptor (beta chain) originates from a study of blood T cell repertoires in COVID-19. Study information: The cDNA or gDNA used as material had been derived from T cells, B-cell-depleted T cells, or PBMCs.

Across 24 US areas, participants ranged in age from about 18 to 90 years. Using immunoSEQ multiplex PCR, the repertoire was profiled, and TCRdb retains in-frame clones only, with some absent. Among fewer than 400,000 clones listed, approximately 90% were seen once. This TCR derives from a woman aged 45-65 years who had recovered from COVID-19. What was sequenced was PBMCs or T cells enriched from blood (not recorded which).

CDR3 sequence (DNA): TGTGCCACAAAAGATGGACAGATTAACTATGGCTACACCTTC. Its protein is CATKDGQINYGYTF. This chain connects TRBV10-3 to TRBJ1-2; weak D call: TRBD1 (6 bases). CDR1 and CDR2 from the germline V gene are ENHRY and SYGVKD. The V end lost 10 bases, the J end lost 1 base, and 16 bases lay between the germline ends. The CDR3 is 14 amino acids.